These T cell receptor beta chains were read from a single sample in a study of cytomegalovirus exposure and HLA in healthy donors. TCRdb's copy holds only in-frame clones and misses some; the assay was immunoSEQ multiplex PCR. The table shows roughly 110,000 clones, with about 80% occurring only once. The sequencing sample was made of PBMCs. The receptors here all came from a human donor in good health. Each CDR3 is given with its conserved first and last residue. A D gene is named only where the DNA matches it firmly. Not all rows give a size; the values are once, few, many and, for expanded clones, a class.

clone size	D gene	V gene	J gene	CDR3 DNA	CDR3 protein
-	-	TRBV7-9	TRBJ1-5	TGTGCCAGCAGCTCTCAGGGACAGCCCCAGCATTTT	CASSSQGQPQHF
-	-	TRBV15	TRBJ2-3	TGTGCCACCAGCAGGTCATTTTCAGATACGCAGTATTTT	CATSRSFSDTQYF
-	-	TRBV30	TRBJ1-2	TGTGCCTGGACCTGGGGCAGCTATGGCTACACCTTC	CAWTWGSYGYTF
-	TRBD2	TRBV11-2	TRBJ2-3	TGTGCCAGCAGCTTACTGATTATAGCGGGAGGTTACACAGATACGCAGTATTTT	CASSLLIIAGGYTDTQYF
-	TRBD2	TRBV29-1	TRBJ2-3	TGCAGCGTTGCGGGACTAGCGGGGGGCAGGGGGGATACGCAGTATTTT	CSVAGLAGGRGDTQYF
-	-	TRBV15	TRBJ1-5	TGTGCCACCAGCAGAGAGATCCGGGTCCCCCAGCCCCAGCATTTT	CATSREIRVPQPQHF
-	-	TRBV11-2	TRBJ1-1	TGTGCCAGCTCCAAACCCGGAGCGGTCAGGGGAGAAACTGAAGCTTTCTTT	CASSKPGAVRGETEAFF
few	-	TRBV5-1	TRBJ2-5	TGCGCCAGCAGCTTTAGAGCAGGCCACACAGAAGAGACCCAGTACTTC	CASSFRAGHTEETQYF
-	TRBD2	TRBV4-2	TRBJ2-1	TGTGCCAGCAGCACCCGTGGCGGGAGGGATGAGCAGTTCTTC	CASSTRGGRDEQFF
-	TRBD1	TRBV6-1	TRBJ2-2	TGTGCCAGCAGGACAGGGACCGGGGAGCTGTTTTTT	CASRTGTGELFF
-	TRBD1	TRBV4-3	TRBJ1-2	TGCGCCAGCACACCGGACAGGACTAACTATGGCTACACCTTC	CASTPDRTNYGYTF
-	TRBD1	TRBV10-3	TRBJ1-6	TGTGCCATCAGGAGGACAGGGGCAGGTAATTCACCCCTCCACTTT	CAIRRTGAGNSPLHF
-	TRBD2	TRBV10-2	TRBJ2-2	TGCGCCAGCAGTGACCCGGGGACTAGCGGGAGGGCCGGGGAGCTGTTTTTT	CASSDPGTSGRAGELFF
-	TRBD1	TRBV19	TRBJ2-6	TGTGCCAGTAGTACAGGGGGCAGGTCTGGGGCCAACGTCCTGACTTTC	CASSTGGRSGANVLTF
-	-	TRBV30	TRBJ2-7	TGTGCCTGGAGCGCCGGGACACCCTACGAGCAGTACTTC	CAWSAGTPYEQYF
-	TRBD1	TRBV2	TRBJ1-1	TGTGCCAGCAGTAAAGACAGGGGTACTGAAGCTTTCTTT	CASSKDRGTEAFF
few	TRBD1	TRBV7-2	TRBJ1-4	TGTGCCAGCAGCTTAGCGCGACAGGGACCTAATGAAAAACTGTTTTTT	CASSLARQGPNEKLFF
few	TRBD2	TRBV5-1	TRBJ2-3	TGCGCCAGCAGCTCTCTAGCGGGGGGGCAGGATACGCAGTATTTT	CASSSLAGGQDTQYF
-	-	TRBV7-2	TRBJ1-2	TGTGCCAGCAGCTTCCAGGGGAGATCTAACTATGGCTACACCTTC	CASSFQGRSNYGYTF
-	-	TRBV29-1	TRBJ1-4	TGCAGCGTTTCAGAAACAACTAATGAAAAACTGTTTTTT	CSVSETTNEKLFF
-	-	TRBV28	TRBJ2-3	TGTGCCAGCAGCGGTGGGCTGCACCTTACCACAGATACGCAGTATTTT	CASSGGLHLTTDTQYF
-	-	TRBV5-6	TRBJ2-2	TGTGCCAGCAGCTTGGGACTCCCCACCGGGGAGCTGTTTTTT	CASSLGLPTGELFF
few	TRBD2	TRBV7-9	TRBJ2-7	TGTTCCAGCAGCTCCAGCGGGAGGGCCCTCGAGCAGTACTTC	CSSSSSGRALEQYF
-	-	TRBV4-3	TRBJ2-3	TGCGCCAGCAGCCAAAGGAGAGGCGGAGATACGCAGTATTTT	CASSQRRGGDTQYF
-	-	TRBV21-1	TRBJ2-6	TGTGCCAGCAGCTCTCTGTCTGGGGCCAACGTCCTGACTTTC	CASSSLSGANVLTF
-	TRBD1	TRBV11-3	TRBJ2-5	TGTGCCAGCAGTCCCTACAGGGGGCGGGAGCAGTACTTC	CASSPYRGREQYF
-	-	TRBV5-4	TRBJ2-1	TGTGCCAGCAGCCCCCCGAGCAATGAGCAGTTCTTC	CASSPPSNEQFF
few	TRBD2	TRBV30	TRBJ2-1	TGTGCCTGGAGTGTACCTCGATTATCCGGGGGGGTGACCAATGAGCAGTTCTTC	CAWSVPRLSGGVTNEQFF
-	-	TRBV4-3	TRBJ1-6	TGCGCCAGCAGCCAAGCTGGGTCAGGGGAGTTTGCACCCCTCCACTTT	CASSQAGSGEFAPLHF
-	TRBD2	TRBV5-6	TRBJ2-1	TGTGCCAGCAGCTTTCACCCGGCTAGCGGGTACTCCTACAATGAGCAGTTCTTC	CASSFHPASGYSYNEQFF